These T cell receptor beta chains were read from a single sample in a study of blood T cell repertoires in COVID-19. Produced via immunoSEQ multiplex PCR; TCRdb's table is partial and in-frame only. Of a few hundred thousand clones listed, more than 70% are singletons. The sequencing sample was made of peripheral blood. All receptors come from a woman in her 40s who had recovered from COVID-19. Both conserved end residues are part of each CDR3. The D gene is left open where the match is weak. The size entry is marked missing in some rows and otherwise reads once, few, many or a size class.

v_call: TRBV19
d_call: NA
j_call: TRBJ2-7
clone_size: NA
cdr3_aa: CASSIVPSSHFNEQYF
cdr3_nt: TGTGCCAGTAGTATAGTTCCTAGCTCCCACTTCAACGAGCAGTACTTC

v_call: TRBV20-1
d_call: NA
j_call: TRBJ2-3
clone_size: NA
cdr3_aa: CSASSAGRGTDTQYF
cdr3_nt: TGCAGTGCTAGTTCCGCGGGAAGGGGCACAGATACGCAGTATTTT

v_call: TRBV7-2
d_call: TRBD1
j_call: TRBJ2-7
clone_size: NA
cdr3_aa: CASSTPGQGSYEQYF
cdr3_nt: TGTGCCAGCAGCACACCGGGACAGGGATCCTACGAGCAGTACTTC

v_call: TRBV13
d_call: TRBD1
j_call: TRBJ1-3
clone_size: NA
cdr3_aa: CASSHGTGTGNTIYF
cdr3_nt: TGTGCCAGCAGCCACGGGACAGGGACTGGAAACACCATATATTTT

v_call: TRBV7-2
d_call: NA
j_call: TRBJ1-4
clone_size: NA
cdr3_aa: CASSLGPNEKLFF
cdr3_nt: TGTGCCAGCAGCTTGGGGCCCAATGAAAAACTGTTTTTT

v_call: TRBV4-2
d_call: TRBD2
j_call: TRBJ2-7
clone_size: NA
cdr3_aa: CASSPGGYEQYF
cdr3_nt: TGTGCCAGCAGCCCCGGGGGGTACGAGCAGTACTTC

v_call: TRBV9
d_call: NA
j_call: TRBJ1-4
clone_size: NA
cdr3_aa: CASSVGGVVNEKLFF
cdr3_nt: TGTGCCAGCAGCGTAGGGGGGGTGGTTAATGAAAAACTGTTTTTT

v_call: TRBV11-2
d_call: NA
j_call: TRBJ1-5
clone_size: NA
cdr3_aa: CASSLGARSNQPQHF
cdr3_nt: TGTGCCAGCAGCTTGGGGGCGCGTAGCAATCAGCCCCAGCATTTT

v_call: TRBV28
d_call: NA
j_call: TRBJ1-2
clone_size: NA
cdr3_aa: CASSAGGGWRYTF
cdr3_nt: TGTGCCAGCAGTGCGGGCGGGGGGTGGCGCTACACCTTC

v_call: TRBV7-9
d_call: NA
j_call: TRBJ2-7
clone_size: NA
cdr3_aa: CASSPSGKGAYEQYF
cdr3_nt: TGTGCCAGCAGCCCCAGCGGGAAGGGGGCCTACGAGCAGTACTTC

v_call: TRBV6-1
d_call: NA
j_call: TRBJ2-2
clone_size: NA
cdr3_aa: CASSESGSGELFF
cdr3_nt: TGTGCCAGCAGTGAATCCGGGTCCGGGGAGCTGTTTTTT

v_call: TRBV30
d_call: NA
j_call: TRBJ2-1
clone_size: NA
cdr3_aa: CALTSTPIAYNEQFF
cdr3_nt: TGTGCCCTCACCTCGACTCCGATCGCCTACAATGAGCAGTTCTTC

v_call: TRBV6-5
d_call: NA
j_call: TRBJ2-5
clone_size: once
cdr3_aa: CASRRGTAPGTQYF
cdr3_nt: TGTGCCAGCAGACGCGGGACAGCGCCCGGGACCCAGTACTTC

v_call: TRBV7-3
d_call: TRBD2
j_call: TRBJ2-1
clone_size: NA
cdr3_aa: CASSSLPQRGGNEQFF
cdr3_nt: TGTGCCAGCAGCTCCCTTCCCCAGCGGGGCGGCAATGAGCAGTTCTTC

v_call: TRBV19
d_call: TRBD2
j_call: TRBJ2-1
clone_size: NA
cdr3_aa: CASSLSGLAGPAYNEQFF
cdr3_nt: TGTGCCAGTAGTCTCTCTGGACTAGCGGGACCCGCCTACAATGAGCAGTTCTTC

v_call: TRBV24-1
d_call: NA
j_call: TRBJ1-2
clone_size: NA
cdr3_aa: CATFQSGYGYTF
cdr3_nt: TGTGCCACCTTCCAAAGCGGCTATGGCTACACCTTC

v_call: TRBV27
d_call: TRBD2
j_call: TRBJ2-3
clone_size: NA
cdr3_aa: CASRVAGVRTDTQYF
cdr3_nt: TGTGCCAGCAGGGTAGCGGGAGTCCGCACAGATACGCAGTATTTT

v_call: TRBV5-1
d_call: NA
j_call: TRBJ2-7
clone_size: NA
cdr3_aa: CASSSRAGGPGEQYF
cdr3_nt: TGCGCCAGCAGCTCCCGGGCAGGAGGGCCGGGGGAGCAGTACTTC

v_call: TRBV5-1
d_call: NA
j_call: TRBJ1-4
clone_size: NA
cdr3_aa: CASSLGGQRNEKLFF
cdr3_nt: TGCGCCAGCAGCTTGGGGGGGCAGCGAAATGAAAAACTGTTTTTT

v_call: TRBV18
d_call: NA
j_call: TRBJ1-5
clone_size: NA
cdr3_aa: CASSPPGRGSNQPQHF
cdr3_nt: TGTGCCAGCTCACCACCGGGGCGGGGGAGCAATCAGCCCCAGCATTTT

v_call: TRBV5-1
d_call: NA
j_call: TRBJ1-2
clone_size: NA
cdr3_aa: CASSWGRGEGYTF
cdr3_nt: TGCGCCAGCAGCTGGGGGCGAGGGGAGGGCTACACCTTC

v_call: TRBV9
d_call: TRBD1
j_call: TRBJ1-1
clone_size: NA
cdr3_aa: CASSDGTGGTEAFF
cdr3_nt: TGTGCCAGCAGCGACGGGACAGGGGGAACTGAAGCTTTCTTT

v_call: TRBV18
d_call: TRBD1
j_call: TRBJ2-7
clone_size: NA
cdr3_aa: CASSPGGTGGHEQYF
cdr3_nt: TGTGCCAGCTCACCAGGGGGGACAGGGGGCCACGAGCAGTACTTC

v_call: TRBV11-2
d_call: TRBD1
j_call: TRBJ1-2
clone_size: NA
cdr3_aa: CASSGGWTGDSDGYTF
cdr3_nt: TGTGCCAGCAGCGGGGGCTGGACAGGGGATTCTGACGGCTACACCTTC

v_call: TRBV11-3
d_call: NA
j_call: TRBJ2-2
clone_size: NA
cdr3_aa: CASSPLPGRGELFF
cdr3_nt: TGTGCCAGCAGCCCCCTTCCGGGGAGAGGGGAGCTGTTTTTT

v_call: TRBV12-3/TRBV12-4
d_call: NA
j_call: TRBJ1-1
clone_size: NA
cdr3_aa: CASSGGTEAFF
cdr3_nt: TGTGCCAGCAGCGGGGGAACTGAAGCTTTCTTT

v_call: TRBV2
d_call: TRBD1
j_call: TRBJ1-4
clone_size: NA
cdr3_aa: CASSDRGREKLFF
cdr3_nt: TGTGCCAGCAGTGACAGGGGGAGGGAAAAACTGTTTTTT

v_call: TRBV19
d_call: TRBD2
j_call: TRBJ2-3
clone_size: NA
cdr3_aa: CASRPRLAGGTDTQYF
cdr3_nt: TGTGCCAGTAGGCCCCGACTAGCGGGAGGGACAGATACGCAGTATTTT

v_call: TRBV19
d_call: NA
j_call: TRBJ1-1
clone_size: NA
cdr3_aa: CASRWEPTVPNTEAFF
cdr3_nt: TGTGCCAGTAGATGGGAGCCGACGGTCCCGAACACTGAAGCTTTCTTT

v_call: TRBV10-1
d_call: NA
j_call: TRBJ1-2
clone_size: NA
cdr3_aa: CASSPGIGGYTF
cdr3_nt: TGCGCCAGCAGCCCCGGGATTGGTGGCTACACCTTC

v_call: TRBV15
d_call: NA
j_call: TRBJ1-2
clone_size: NA
cdr3_aa: CATGALSYGYTF
cdr3_nt: TGTGCCACAGGGGCACTTTCCTATGGCTACACCTTC

v_call: TRBV19
d_call: TRBD2
j_call: TRBJ2-1
clone_size: NA
cdr3_aa: CASSMGTSGRAGDEQFF
cdr3_nt: TGTGCCAGTAGTATGGGGACTAGCGGGAGGGCCGGGGATGAGCAGTTCTTC

v_call: TRBV11-3
d_call: NA
j_call: TRBJ1-1
clone_size: NA
cdr3_aa: CASSLAQGRGTEAFF
cdr3_nt: TGTGCCAGCAGCTTAGCCCAGGGGCGCGGCACTGAAGCTTTCTTT

v_call: TRBV19
d_call: NA
j_call: TRBJ1-5
clone_size: NA
cdr3_aa: CASSIGRGGGQPQHF
cdr3_nt: TGTGCCAGTAGTATCGGCAGGGGTGGGGGTCAGCCCCAGCATTTT

v_call: TRBV7-9
d_call: NA
j_call: TRBJ2-6
clone_size: NA
cdr3_aa: CASSAPSGWANVLTF
cdr3_nt: TGTGCCAGCAGCGCCCCGTCGGGTTGGGCCAACGTCCTGACTTTC

v_call: TRBV11-2
d_call: TRBD2
j_call: TRBJ2-7
clone_size: NA
cdr3_aa: CASSRRDYREQYF
cdr3_nt: TGTGCCAGCAGCCGCCGGGACTACCGCGAGCAGTACTTC

v_call: TRBV3-1/TRBV3-2
d_call: NA
j_call: TRBJ2-1
clone_size: NA
cdr3_aa: CASSQALEQFF
cdr3_nt: TGTGCCAGCAGCCAAGCTCTAGAGCAGTTCTTC

v_call: TRBV5-6
d_call: TRBD1
j_call: TRBJ2-7
clone_size: once
cdr3_aa: CASSLGGTAYEQYF
cdr3_nt: TGTGCCAGCAGCTTGGGTGGGACAGCATACGAGCAGTACTTC